The 10 T cell receptor beta chains in this list originate from one sample, sequenced in a study of cytomegalovirus exposure and HLA in healthy donors. The PCR employed 60 Vbeta primers together with 13 Jbeta primers. Sequencing used immunoSEQ multiplex PCR; TCRdb keeps in-frame clones, though not all of them. There are over 110,000 clones in the sample; less than 80% occur only once, and over 8.5% lies in the top ten. Material for sequencing was PBMCs. The receptors were sampled from a woman in her forties or fifties in good health and CMV-seropositive.

This sequence joins TRBV5-1 and TRBJ2-7, with 9 bases lining up with TRBD1. The length of the CDR3 is 14 residues. Trimming cost V 4 bases and J 1 base; bases outside gene matches: 3. Germline lookup yields CDR1 SGHRS and CDR2 YFSETQ. In nucleotides, the CDR3 is TGCGCCAGCAGCCAGACAGGGGGTTCCTACGAGCAGTACTTC. This sequence encodes CASSQTGGSYEQYF.

This chain uses TRBV10-3 with TRBJ2-7, with D maybe TRBD2 (5 bases). The germline CDR1 and CDR2 sequences are ENHRY and SYGVKD. This CDR3 comprises 14 residues. The V end lost 0 bases, the J end lost 2 bases, and 8 bases lay between the germline ends. The CDR3 loop is CAISESRVAYEQYF. CDR3 sequence (DNA): TGTGCCATCAGTGAGTCGCGGGTGGCCTACGAGCAGTACTTC.

The J gene is TRBJ2-5, the V gene TRBV6-5; 9 bases map to TRBD1. This CDR3 spans 14 amino acids. Germline CDR1 and CDR2: MNHEY and SVGAGI. V trimming: 10 bases; J trimming: 5 bases; junction bases outside the gene matches: 11. The CDR3 nucleotides read TGTGCCACGAAAAACAGGGGGCTCGGGGAGACCCAGTACTTC. The encoded protein is CATKNRGLGETQYF.

The CDR3 nucleotides read TGTGCCAGCCAACCCGGGGGAATGGGTGGCTACACCTTC. Its translation is CASQPGGMGGYTF. The chain joins TRBV27 to TRBJ1-2, with D possibly being TRBD1 (5 bases). CDR3 length equals 13 residues. Per the germline V gene, CDR1 is MNHEY and CDR2 is SMNVEV (reference sequence). Deletions cut 8 bases from V and 7 bases from J, with 17 bases between.

This chain joins TRBV5-4 and TRBJ2-5; 7 bases are shared with TRBD2. The germline V gene encodes CDR1 SGHNT and CDR2 YYREEE (reference sequence). This CDR3 is 15 amino acids long. V lost 3 bases to trimming and J lost 3 bases; unmatched junction nucleotides: 8. CDR3 sequence: CASSSYVRGEETQYF. The CDR3 region has the DNA TGTGCCAGCAGCTCGTATGTCCGGGGGGAAGAGACCCAGTACTTC.

This chain uses TRBV6-1 with TRBJ2-1, with D maybe TRBD2 (6 bases). The V end lost 2 bases, the J end lost 7 bases, and 15 bases lay between the germline ends. CDR3 length: 15 residues. Germline V gene data show CDR1 as MNHNS and CDR2 as SASEGT. The CDR3 region has the DNA TGTGCCAGCAGTGAATTCCTTAGCGGCCGTAATGAGCAGTTCTTC. This sequence encodes CASSEFLSGRNEQFF.

This chain joins TRBV9 and TRBJ2-1; unclear D gene. The ends were cut back, 0 bases at V and 3 bases at J, with 10 bases in the middle. This CDR3 comprises 15 residues. Germline CDR1 reads SGDLS; CDR2 reads YYNGEE. CDR3 DNA: TGTGCCAGCAGCGTAGCTACAGTGGGCTACAATGAGCAGTTCTTC. It codes for CASSVATVGYNEQFF.

This clone was recorded only once. V and J are TRBV7-9 and TRBJ1-5; 8 bases match TRBD1. The J segment lost 4 bases and the V segment lost 5 bases, leaving 10 bases of the junction unmatched. This CDR3 region has 16 residues. Germline V gene lookup returns CDR1 SEHNR and CDR2 FQNEAQ (reference sequence). CDR3 amino acids: CASSPSGQGANQPQHF. The DNA for the CDR3 is TGTGCCAGCAGCCCCAGCGGACAGGGCGCTAATCAGCCCCAGCATTTT.

The table lists this clone with a few counts. The V call is TRBV18, the J call TRBJ1-5, with TRBD1 identical over 8 bases. Germline-derived CDR1 and CDR2 are KGHSH and LQKENI. This CDR3 has 16 residues. Trimming removed 6 bases from V and 0 bases from J; junction bases left unmatched: 7. CDR3 sequence (DNA): TGTGCCAGCTCGCCCGGGACAGGAGATAGCAATCAGCCCCAGCATTTT. Its protein product is CASSPGTGDSNQPQHF. Combining the CDR3 with reference TRBV18 and TRBJ1-5 gives the whole variable domain NAGVMQNPRHLVRRRGQEARLRCSPMKGHSHVYWYRQLPEEGLKFMVYLQKENIIDESGMPKERFSAEFPKEGPSILRIQQVVRGDSAAYFCASSPGTGDSNQPQHFGDGTRLSIL.

The chain is built from TRBV6-5 and TRBJ1-5, with TRBD1 matching over 8 bases. From germline, CDR1 is MNHEY and CDR2 SVGAGI. CDR3 length: 15 residues. Losses at the gene ends were 5 bases for V and 3 bases for J; bases not matched to a gene: 6. The CDR3 loop reads CASSRTGPFNQPQHF. DNA for the CDR3: TGTGCCAGCAGTCGGACAGGGCCTTTCAATCAGCCCCAGCATTTT.